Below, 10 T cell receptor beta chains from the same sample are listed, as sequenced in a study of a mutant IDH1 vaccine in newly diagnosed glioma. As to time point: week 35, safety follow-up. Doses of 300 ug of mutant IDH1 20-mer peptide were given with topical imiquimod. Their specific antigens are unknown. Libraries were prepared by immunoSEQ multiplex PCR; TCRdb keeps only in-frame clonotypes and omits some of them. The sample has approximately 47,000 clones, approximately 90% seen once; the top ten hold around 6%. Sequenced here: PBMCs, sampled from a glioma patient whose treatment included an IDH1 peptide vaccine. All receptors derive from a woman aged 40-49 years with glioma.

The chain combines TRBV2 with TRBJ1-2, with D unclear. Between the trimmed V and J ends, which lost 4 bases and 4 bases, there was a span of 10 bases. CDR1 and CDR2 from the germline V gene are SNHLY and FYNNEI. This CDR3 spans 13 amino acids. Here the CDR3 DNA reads TGTGCCAGCAGTGTGAACAGTTTCTATGGCTACACCTTC. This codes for CASSVNSFYGYTF.

The CDR3 DNA reads TGCGCCTGCGGGCAACCCGCTCAAGAGACCCAGTACTTC. Translated: CACGQPAQETQYF. V is TRBV10-1 and J is TRBJ2-5; TRBD2 might be the D (5 bases). Between the trimmed V and J ends, which lost 11 bases and 2 bases, there was a span of 15 bases. The CDR3 is made up of 13 amino acids. Germline CDR1 reads WNHNN; CDR2 reads SYGVQD (reference sequence).

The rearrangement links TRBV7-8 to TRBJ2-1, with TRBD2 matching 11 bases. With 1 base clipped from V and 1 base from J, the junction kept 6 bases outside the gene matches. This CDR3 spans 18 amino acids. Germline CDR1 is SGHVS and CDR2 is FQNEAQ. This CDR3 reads CASSLGRLAGRSYNEQFF. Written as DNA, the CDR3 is TGTGCCAGCAGCTTAGGTAGACTAGCGGGGAGGTCCTACAATGAGCAGTTCTTC.

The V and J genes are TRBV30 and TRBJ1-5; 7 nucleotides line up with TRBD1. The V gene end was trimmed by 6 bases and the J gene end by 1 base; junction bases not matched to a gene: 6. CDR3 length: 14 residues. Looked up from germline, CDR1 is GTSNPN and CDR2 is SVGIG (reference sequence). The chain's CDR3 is CACDPGQSNQPQHF. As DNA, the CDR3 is TGTGCCTGCGACCCGGGACAGAGCAATCAGCCCCAGCATTTT.

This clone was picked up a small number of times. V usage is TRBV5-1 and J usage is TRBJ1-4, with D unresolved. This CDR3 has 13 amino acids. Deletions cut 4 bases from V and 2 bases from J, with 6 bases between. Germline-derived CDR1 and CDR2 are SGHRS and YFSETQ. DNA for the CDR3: TGCGCCAGCAGCCGATCCACTAATGAAAAACTGTTTTTT. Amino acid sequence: CASSRSTNEKLFF.

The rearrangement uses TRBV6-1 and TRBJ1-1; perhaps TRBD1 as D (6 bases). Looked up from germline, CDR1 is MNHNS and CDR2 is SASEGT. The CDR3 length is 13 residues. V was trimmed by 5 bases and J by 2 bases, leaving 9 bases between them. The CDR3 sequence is CASSKQGNTEAFF. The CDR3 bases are TGTGCCAGCAGTAAACAGGGTAACACTGAAGCTTTCTTT.

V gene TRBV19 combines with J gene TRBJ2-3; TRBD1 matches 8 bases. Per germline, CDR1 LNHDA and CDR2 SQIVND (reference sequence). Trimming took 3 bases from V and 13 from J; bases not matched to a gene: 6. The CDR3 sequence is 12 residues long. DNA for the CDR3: TGTGCCAGTAGTATTTCAGGGGGCAAGGAGTATTTT. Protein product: CASSISGGKEYF.

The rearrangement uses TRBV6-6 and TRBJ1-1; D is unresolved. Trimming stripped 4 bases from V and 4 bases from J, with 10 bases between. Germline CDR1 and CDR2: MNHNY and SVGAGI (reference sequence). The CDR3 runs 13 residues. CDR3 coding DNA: TGTGCCAGCAGTTTTCGGTGGGGCACTGAAGCTTTCTTT. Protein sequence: CASSFRWGTEAFF.

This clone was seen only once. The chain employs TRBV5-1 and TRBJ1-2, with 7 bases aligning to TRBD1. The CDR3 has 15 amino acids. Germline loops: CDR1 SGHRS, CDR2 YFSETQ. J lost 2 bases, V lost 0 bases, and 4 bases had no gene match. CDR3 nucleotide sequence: TGCGCCAGCAGCTTGGGGGGACAGCAAAACTATGGCTACACCTTC. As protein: CASSLGGQQNYGYTF.

CDR3 in amino acids: CASSPRQGRITDTQYF. As DNA, the CDR3 is TGTGCCAGCAGCCCAAGACAGGGGCGAATCACAGATACGCAGTATTTT. V usage is TRBV9 and J usage is TRBJ2-3; TRBD1 aligns across 8 bases. The junction had 9 bases not matched to a gene; V was cut back by 4 bases and J by 2 bases. Germline CDR1 reads SGDLS; CDR2 reads YYNGEE. The CDR3 covers 16 residues.